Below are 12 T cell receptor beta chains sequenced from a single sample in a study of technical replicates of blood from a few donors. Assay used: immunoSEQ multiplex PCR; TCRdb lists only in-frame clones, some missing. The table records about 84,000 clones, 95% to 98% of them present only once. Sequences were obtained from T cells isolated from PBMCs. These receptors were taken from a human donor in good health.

CDR3 amino acids: CSGQREPPDTQYF. The CDR3 DNA reads TGCAGCGGACAGCGGGAGCCCCCAGATACGCAGTATTTT. This rearrangement joins TRBV29-1 to TRBJ2-3; 8 nucleotides align to TRBD2. This CDR3 comprises 13 residues. V shed 7 bases and J 4 bases; nucleotides not matched to a gene: 7. Germline lookup yields CDR1 SQVTM and CDR2 ANQGSEA.

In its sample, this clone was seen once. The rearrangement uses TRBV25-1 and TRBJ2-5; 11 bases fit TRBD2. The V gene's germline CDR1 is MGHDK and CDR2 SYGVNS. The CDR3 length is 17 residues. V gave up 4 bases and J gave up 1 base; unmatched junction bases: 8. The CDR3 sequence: CASSARSGTSGQETQYF. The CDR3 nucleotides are TGTGCCAGCAGTGCCCGTTCCGGGACTAGCGGCCAAGAGACCCAGTACTTC.

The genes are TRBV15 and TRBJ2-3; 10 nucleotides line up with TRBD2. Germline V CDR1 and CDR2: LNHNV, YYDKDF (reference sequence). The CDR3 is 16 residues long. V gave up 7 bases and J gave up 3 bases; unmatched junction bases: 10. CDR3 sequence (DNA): TGTGCCACCAAAGGTAGAGCGGGGGGGCCGACAGATACGCAGTATTTT. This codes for CATKGRAGGPTDTQYF.

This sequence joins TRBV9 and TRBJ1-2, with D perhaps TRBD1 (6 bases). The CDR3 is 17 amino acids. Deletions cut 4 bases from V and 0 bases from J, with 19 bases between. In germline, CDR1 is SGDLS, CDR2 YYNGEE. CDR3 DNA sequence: TGTGCCAGCAGCTCCACTCTTGAACAGGGAGCTAACTATGGCTACACCTTC. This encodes CASSSTLEQGANYGYTF.

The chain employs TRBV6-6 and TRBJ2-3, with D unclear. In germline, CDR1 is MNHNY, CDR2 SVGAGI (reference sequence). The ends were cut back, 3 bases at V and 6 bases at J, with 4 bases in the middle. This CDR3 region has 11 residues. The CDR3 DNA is TGTGCCAGCAGTTATTCGGATACGCAGTATTTT. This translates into CASSYSDTQYF.

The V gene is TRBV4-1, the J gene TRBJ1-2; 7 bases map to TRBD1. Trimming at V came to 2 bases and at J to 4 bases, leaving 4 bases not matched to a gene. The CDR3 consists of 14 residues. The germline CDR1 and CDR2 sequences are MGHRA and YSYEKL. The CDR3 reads CASSQPTGSYGYTF. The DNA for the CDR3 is TGCGCCAGCAGCCAACCGACAGGGAGCTATGGCTACACCTTC.

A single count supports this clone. CDR3 DNA sequence: TGTGCCAGCAGTACCACTTACGAGCAGTACTTC. As protein: CASSTTYEQYF. This chain links TRBV2 with TRBJ2-7; D call uncertain. The CDR3 totals 11 residues. V was pared by 5 bases and J by 4 bases, with 6 bases between. Germline assignment: CDR1 SNHLY and CDR2 FYNNEI.

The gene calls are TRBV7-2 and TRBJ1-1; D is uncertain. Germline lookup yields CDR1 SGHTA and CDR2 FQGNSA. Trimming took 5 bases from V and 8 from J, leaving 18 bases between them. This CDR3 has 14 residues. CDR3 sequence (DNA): TGTGCCAGCAGCCTAAGAATGGGCCCGCAAGAAGCTTTCTTT. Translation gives CASSLRMGPQEAFF.

The CDR3 sequence is CASRSKASVSNEQYF. CDR3 coding DNA: TGTGCCAGCAGGTCGAAAGCGTCAGTGAGCAACGAGCAGTACTTC. V gene TRBV7-8 combines with J gene TRBJ2-7; D remains ambiguous. This CDR3 is 15 amino acids long. Trimming left V 6 bases short and J 5 bases short, with 20 bases between. Germline CDR1 reads SGHVS; CDR2 reads FQNEAQ.

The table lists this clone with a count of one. The CDR3 DNA is TGTGCCAGCAGTATAGTACAGGGGGTGAATAACGAGCAGTACTTC. It specifies CASSIVQGVNNEQYF. V gene TRBV28 combines with J gene TRBJ2-7; 8 bases match TRBD1. The CDR3 consists of 15 residues. V lost 5 bases to trimming and J lost 5 bases; unmatched junction nucleotides: 11. Germline V gene data show CDR1 as MDHEN and CDR2 as SYDVKM.

Here the CDR3 DNA reads TGCGCCAGCAGCCAGGGGACTAGCTCCTACGAGCAGTACTTC. Translation gives CASSQGTSSYEQYF. The V call is TRBV4-1, the J call TRBJ2-7, with 8 bases lining up with TRBD2. Trimming removed 3 bases from V and 0 bases from J; junction bases left unmatched: 1. Germline V lookup: CDR1 MGHRA, CDR2 YSYEKL. The CDR3 extends over 14 amino acids.

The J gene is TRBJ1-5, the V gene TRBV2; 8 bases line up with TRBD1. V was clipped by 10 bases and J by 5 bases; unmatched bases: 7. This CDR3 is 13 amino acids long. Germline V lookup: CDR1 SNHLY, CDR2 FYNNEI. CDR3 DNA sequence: TGTGCCACCACGGACAGGGAAGATCAGCCCCAGCATTTT. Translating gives CATTDREDQPQHF.